The 13 T cell receptor beta chains presented below share a single source sample, sequenced in a study of early stage breast cancer tumors (dated by TCRdb to about 2017). The library was made by the immunoSEQ multiplex PCR assay. The table was pulled from immuneACCESS by TCRdb, which kept in-frame rearrangements only. Such tables lose some clones; where checked, under half of the loss comes from unresolved V genes, and the rest has no known cause. In all, the sample holds some 25,000 clones, and roughly 67% of those were seen once. The ten largest make up around 9.4% of the sample. Source material: breast tumor tissue. The receptors were sampled from a person in their sixties with breast cancer.

This sequence joins TRBV30 and TRBJ2-7; TRBD2 matches at 8 bases. Per the germline V gene, CDR1 is GTSNPN and CDR2 is SVGIG (reference sequence). This CDR3 contains 14 residues. J gave up 3 bases and V 3 bases, and 7 bases lay outside the gene matches. The CDR3 spells CAWRDGRGGYEQYF. In DNA form, the CDR3 reads TGTGCCTGGAGGGACGGTCGGGGGGGCTACGAGCAGTACTTC.

V is TRBV7-2 and J is TRBJ2-2; 10 bases are a match to TRBD2. The CDR3 contains 17 residues. The J segment lost 5 bases and the V segment lost 1 base, leaving 7 bases of the junction unmatched. Germline V gives CDR1 SGHTA, CDR2 FQGNSA. The CDR3 loop reads CASSLGPAGGPTGELFF. As DNA, the CDR3 is TGTGCCAGCAGCTTAGGCCCAGCGGGAGGGCCGACCGGGGAGCTGTTTTTT.

V gene TRBV7-6 combines with J gene TRBJ1-3; D gene unclear. CDR1 and CDR2 from the germline V gene are SGHVS and FNYEAQ. This CDR3 is 14 amino acids long. With 5 bases removed from V and 0 bases from J, the gap between germline ends came to 8 bases. CDR3 nucleotides: TGTGCCAGCAGCATGGACTTCTCTGGAAACACCATATATTTT. Its translation: CASSMDFSGNTIYF. Full variable domain (missing parts from reference TRBV7-6 and TRBJ1-3): GAGVSQSPRYKVTKRGQDVALRCDPISGHVSLYWYRQALGQGPEFLTYFNYEAQQDKSGLPNDRFSAERPEGSISTLTIQRTEQRDSAMYRCASSMDFSGNTIYFGEGSWLTVV.

CDR3 amino acids: CSVRRGGRLDTQYF. In DNA, the CDR3 is TGCAGCGTTCGCCGGGGAGGGAGGTTGGATACGCAGTATTTT. The genes are TRBV29-1 and TRBJ2-3; TRBD2 aligns across 7 bases. Trimming at V came to 5 bases and at J to 6 bases, leaving 11 bases not matched to a gene. The CDR3 runs to 14 residues. CDR1 is SQVTM and CDR2 is ANQGSEA in the germline V gene.

The chain is built from TRBV6-6 and TRBJ1-5, with TRBD1 identical over 8 bases. The germline CDR1 and CDR2 sequences are MNHNY and SVGAGI (reference sequence). CDR3 length equals 14 residues. V dropped 2 bases and J dropped 5; count of bases not matched to a gene: 2. The CDR3 coding sequence is TGTGCCAGCAGTTACATGACAGGGGATCAGCCCCAGCATTTT. Translation gives CASSYMTGDQPQHF.

The V and J genes are TRBV25-1 and TRBJ1-2; 7 nucleotides line up with TRBD1. Germline loops: CDR1 MGHDK, CDR2 SYGVNS. J gave up 4 bases and V 2 bases, and 7 bases lay outside the gene matches. The CDR3 extends over 15 amino acids. In nucleotides, the CDR3 is TGTGCCAGCAGTGAACAGGGGGTGTGGGGCTATGGCTACACCTTC. It is translated as CASSEQGVWGYGYTF.

For the CDR3, the DNA is TGTGCCAGTAGTGCGGGACGGGTGCTGCGTGCTAATGAAAAACTGTTTTTT. Its translation is CASSAGRVLRANEKLFF. The chain carries TRBV19 and TRBJ1-4, with D possibly TRBD1 on 5 matching bases. Germline V gene data show CDR1 as LNHDA and CDR2 as SQIVND (reference sequence). The CDR3 is made up of 17 amino acids. V was clipped by 5 bases and J by 3 bases, with 19 bases between them.

This clone showed up just a few times. The chain employs TRBV19 and TRBJ1-2, with D perhaps matching TRBD1 (5 bases). Germline assignment: CDR1 LNHDA and CDR2 SQIVND (reference sequence). V was trimmed by 6 bases and J by 5 bases, leaving 16 bases between them. CDR3 length equals 14 residues. The DNA of the CDR3 is TGTGCCAGTAGAATTCGGCAGGGAGGTTATGGCTACACCTTC. This translates into CASRIRQGGYGYTF. The full variable domain, with the rest looked up from reference TRBV19 and TRBJ1-2, is DGGITQSPKYLFRKEGQNVTLSCEQNLNHDAMYWYRQDPGQGLRLIYYSQIVNDFQKGDIAEGYSVSREKKESFPLTVTSAQKNPTAFYLCASRIRQGGYGYTFGSGTRLTVV.

The V gene is TRBV6-1, the J gene TRBJ2-3; 8 bases line up with TRBD2. V lost 5 bases to trimming and J lost 2 bases; unmatched junction nucleotides: 6. Germline V gene lookup returns CDR1 MNHNS and CDR2 SASEGT. The CDR3 covers 15 residues. The CDR3 reads CASSWTSKTTDTQYF. The CDR3 DNA reads TGTGCCAGCAGTTGGACTAGCAAAACCACAGATACGCAGTATTTT.

The V and J genes are TRBV28 and TRBJ1-2, with TRBD1 matching over 7 bases. Germline V gene data show CDR1 as MDHEN and CDR2 as SYDVKM. CDR3 length equals 18 residues. V shed 7 bases, J shed 8 bases, and the junction held 25 bases outside the gene matches. The CDR3 nucleotides read TGTGCCAGCATCCTGGACCGGGACAGCGCTCAACTAGGGCAGGGCTACACCTTC. Encoded protein: CASILDRDSAQLGQGYTF.

V gene TRBV30 combines with J gene TRBJ1-5; TRBD1 agrees at 8 bases. Trimming cost V 3 bases and J 6 bases; bases outside gene matches: 4. The germline gives CDR1 GTSNPN, CDR2 SVGIG (reference sequence). The CDR3 length is 13 residues. In DNA form, the CDR3 reads TGTGCCTGGAGCGGACAGGGTTTTCAGCCCCAGCATTTT. Translation: CAWSGQGFQPQHF.

V and J are TRBV4-2 and TRBJ2-3, with D possibly being TRBD2 (6 bases). Trimming stripped 4 bases from V and 11 bases from J, with 10 bases between. Germline CDR1 reads LGHNA; CDR2 reads YNFKEQ. The CDR3 covers 11 residues. The CDR3 loop is CASSLGDLQYF. The CDR3 coding sequence is TGTGCCAGCAGCCTGGGGGACTTGCAGTATTTT.

V usage is TRBV7-2 and J usage is TRBJ2-7; D not resolved. The ends were cut back, 1 base at V and 6 bases at J, with 7 bases in the middle. The CDR3 totals 12 residues. Germline V CDR1 and CDR2: SGHTA, FQGNSA. CDR3 sequence: CASSLGSREQYF. In DNA form, the CDR3 reads TGTGCCAGCAGCTTAGGCTCGCGCGAGCAGTACTTC.